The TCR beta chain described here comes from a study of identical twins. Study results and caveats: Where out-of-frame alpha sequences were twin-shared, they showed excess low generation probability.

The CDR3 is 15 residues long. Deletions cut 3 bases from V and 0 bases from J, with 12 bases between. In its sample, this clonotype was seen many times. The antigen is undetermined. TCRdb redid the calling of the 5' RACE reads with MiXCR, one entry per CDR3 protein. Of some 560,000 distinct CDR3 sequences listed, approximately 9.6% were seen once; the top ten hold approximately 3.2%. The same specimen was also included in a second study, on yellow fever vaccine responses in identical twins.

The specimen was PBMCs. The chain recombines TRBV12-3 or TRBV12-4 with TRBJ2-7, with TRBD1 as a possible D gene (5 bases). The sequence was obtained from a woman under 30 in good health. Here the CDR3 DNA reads TGTGCCAGCAGTTTTTTCCGACAGACCTCCTACGAGCAGTACTTC. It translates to CASSFFRQTSYEQYF.